The table lists the clone carrying this TCR beta chain with a few counts. Its antigen is unknown. This sample is drawn from a study of T cell repertoires in cytomegalovirus infection. TCRdb called the reads again in MiXCR, with one record for every CDR3 protein. The top ten hold around 50% of the sample, which has a few hundred thousand distinct CDR3 sequences, 40% seen once. Per the germline V gene, CDR1 is MNHEY and CDR2 is SMNVEV (reference sequence). Trimming removed 4 bases from V and 8 bases from J; junction bases left unmatched: 11. CDR3 length: 15 residues. Study-wide findings and caveats: Across the ex vivo response, the dominant clonotypes were HLA-C-restricted CMV-specific TCR beta clonotypes. Of the TCR beta families, the public ones yielded a cumulative frequency that identified carriers of CMV plus the relevant HLA.

This receptor was identified in a human donor in good health (CMV status not recorded). Some clones in this sample may be carry-over from other donors' samples. This sample comprised cultured PBMCs, obtained from culture after CMV antigen stimulation. This chain links TRBV27 with TRBJ1-1, with 9 bases identical to TRBD1. CDR3 nucleotide sequence: TGTGCCAGCAGTTCCATCTCCTCCGGGACAGGGGAAGCTTTCTTT. Amino acid sequence: CASSSISSGTGEAFF.